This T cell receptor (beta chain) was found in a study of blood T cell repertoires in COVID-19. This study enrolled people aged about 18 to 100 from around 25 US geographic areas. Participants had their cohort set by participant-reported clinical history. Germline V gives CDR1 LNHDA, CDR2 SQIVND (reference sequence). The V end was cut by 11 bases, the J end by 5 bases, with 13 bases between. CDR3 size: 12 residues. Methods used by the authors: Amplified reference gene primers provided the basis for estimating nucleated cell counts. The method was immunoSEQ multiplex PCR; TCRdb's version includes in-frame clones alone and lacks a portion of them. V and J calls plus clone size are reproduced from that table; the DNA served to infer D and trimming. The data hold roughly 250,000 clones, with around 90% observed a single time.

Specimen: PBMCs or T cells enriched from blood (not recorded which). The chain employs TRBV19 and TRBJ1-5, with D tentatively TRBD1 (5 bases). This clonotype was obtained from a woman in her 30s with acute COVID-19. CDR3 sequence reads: CALGEGDQPQHF. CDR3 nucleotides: TGTGCCCTAGGGGAAGGGGATCAGCCCCAGCATTTT.